A selection of T cell receptor beta chains follows, all from one sample in a study of spatial heterogeneity in lung cancer. Via MiXCR, TCRdb re-called the 5' RACE reads, giving one row per CDR3 protein. This table holds under 85,000 distinct CDR3 sequences, approximately 8% found once. The sequencing here drew on PBMCs, taken at surgery. These TCRs come from a male donor with early-stage non-small cell lung cancer. CDR3s include the opening cysteine and the closing phenylalanine or tryptophan. A D gene is named only where the DNA matches it firmly. Expanded clones get a size class; other rows say once, few or many, or leave the size out.

>many|TRBV7-2|TRBD1|TRBJ2-1
CASSATGTANEQFF
TGTGCCAGCAGCGCAACCGGGACAGCGAATGAGCAGTTCTTC
>few|TRBV9|-|TRBJ2-3
CASNTGLSSDTQYF
TGTGCCAGCAATACAGGACTATCATCGGATACGCAGTATTTT
>many|TRBV24-1|TRBD1|TRBJ2-1
CATSDFVRGRDEQFF
TGTGCCACCAGTGATTTTGTAAGGGGGCGCGATGAGCAGTTCTTC
>few|TRBV7-2|-|TRBJ2-1
CASSLYGSDNEQFF
TGTGCCAGCAGCTTATACGGGAGCGACAATGAGCAGTTCTTC
>many|TRBV5-4|TRBD1|TRBJ2-5
CASSSGQDQGWETQYF
TGTGCCAGCAGCTCCGGACAGGACCAGGGGTGGGAGACCCAGTACTTC
>few|TRBV12-3/TRBV12-4|-|TRBJ2-6
CASSPPISGANVLTF
TGTGCCAGCAGTCCCCCGATCTCTGGGGCCAACGTCCTGACTTTC
>many|TRBV7-3|-|TRBJ2-2
CASSLRPGIDTGELFF
TGTGCCAGCAGCTTACGACCGGGGATAGACACCGGGGAGCTGTTTTTT
>-|TRBV6-6|TRBD2|TRBJ2-3
CASSYVASGSVDTQYF
TGTGCCAGCAGTTACGTGGCTAGCGGGAGTGTGGATACGCAGTATTTT
>many|TRBV5-5|-|TRBJ1-2
CASSLEARSNYGYTF
TGTGCCAGCAGCTTGGAAGCCAGGTCTAACTATGGCTACACCTTC
>many|TRBV29-1|-|TRBJ1-1
CSVSQTNTEAFF
TGCAGCGTATCACAGACGAACACTGAAGCTTTCTTT
>few|TRBV29-1|-|TRBJ2-5
CSVAIGTPQETQYF
TGCAGCGTGGCCATAGGGACACCCCAAGAGACCCAGTACTTC
>few|TRBV3-1|-|TRBJ2-7
CASSETHGYEQYF
TGTGCCAGCAGCGAGACCCATGGCTACGAGCAGTACTTC
>many|TRBV7-2|TRBD2|TRBJ2-3
CASSPLAGASTDTQYF
TGTGCCAGCAGCCCACTAGCGGGGGCTAGCACAGATACGCAGTATTTT
>many|TRBV7-2|TRBD2|TRBJ2-1
CASSWRGLYDEQFF
TGTGCCAGCAGCTGGAGGGGACTATACGATGAGCAGTTCTTC
>many|TRBV2|TRBD1|TRBJ2-3
CASSVDRGNLDTQYF
TGTGCCAGCAGTGTGGACAGGGGGAATTTGGATACGCAGTATTTT
>few|TRBV7-3|TRBD2|TRBJ2-2
CASSSGAGTGELFF
TGTGCCAGCAGCTCCGGAGCGGGAACCGGGGAGCTGTTTTTT
>few|TRBV7-9|-|TRBJ1-4
CASSFNPLGKLFF
TGTGCCAGCAGCTTTAACCCATTGGGAAAACTGTTTTTT
>medium-sized|TRBV4-1|TRBD2|TRBJ2-7
CASSQGLAGAYEQYF
TGCGCCAGCAGCCAAGGACTAGCGGGAGCCTACGAGCAGTACTTC
>-|TRBV7-7|TRBD2|TRBJ2-1
CASSPGLAGHEQFF
TGTGCTAGCAGCCCAGGACTAGCCGGCCATGAGCAGTTCTTC
>few|TRBV29-1|-|TRBJ1-2
CSASRVAGNYGYTF
TGCAGCGCCTCCCGCGTGGCGGGGAACTATGGCTACACCTTC